The rows below give T cell receptor beta chains drawn from one sample of a study of shared clonotypes between healthy human individuals. Data came from immunoSEQ multiplex PCR; TCRdb stores just in-frame clones and leaves some out. In the table there are about 1.1 million clones, about 84% of which are singletons. Sequenced sample: memory CD4+ T cells from PBMCs. These receptors were collected from a man aged 18 to 30 in good health. Some clones in this sample may be carry-over from other donors' samples. Both conserved end residues are part of each CDR3. Each record gives: V gene, J gene, D gene, clone size, CDR3 protein, CDR3 DNA. D genes are given only for firm matches. A row's size may be missing; if present it is once, few, many or a size class.

>TRBV13|TRBJ2-7|-|-
CASRPSGRSPYEQYF
TGTGCCAGCAGACCGAGCGGAAGATCACCATACGAGCAGTACTTC
>TRBV10-3|TRBJ2-7|TRBD1|-
CAISESKGQVSEQYF
TGTGCCATCAGTGAGTCTAAGGGACAGGTAAGCGAGCAGTACTTC
>TRBV6-5|TRBJ2-7|TRBD1|-
CASSPPGTVEQYF
TGTGCCAGCAGCCCCCCAGGGACAGTAGAGCAGTACTTC
>TRBV28|TRBJ1-5|-|-
CASSWRDQPQHF
TGTGCCAGCAGTTGGAGGGATCAGCCCCAGCATTTT
>TRBV19|TRBJ2-6|-|-
CASTPGRGANVLTF
TGTGCCAGTACACCAGGGCGAGGGGCCAACGTCCTGACTTTC
>TRBV6-5|TRBJ2-1|TRBD2|-
CATRLAGGDEQFF
TGTGCCACCCGACTAGCGGGAGGCGATGAGCAGTTCTTC
>TRBV6-1|TRBJ2-3|-|-
CASASVFSDTQYF
TGTGCCAGCGCTAGCGTTTTTTCAGATACGCAGTATTTT
>TRBV9|TRBJ1-2|-|-
CASSVGTAANYGYTF
TGTGCCAGCAGCGTAGGGACAGCCGCTAACTATGGCTACACCTTC
>TRBV28|TRBJ1-2|-|-
CASTLPHRPQSYTF
TGTGCCAGCACCCTACCCCACAGGCCTCAAAGCTACACCTTC
>TRBV9|TRBJ1-2|-|-
CASSPLTGTYGYTF
TGTGCCAGCAGCCCTTTGACAGGCACCTATGGCTACACCTTC
>TRBV7-3|TRBJ1-2|TRBD1|-
CASSMDRNYGYTF
TGTGCCAGCAGCATGGACAGGAACTATGGCTACACCTTC
>TRBV5-5|TRBJ1-1|-|-
CASGLGGGTEAFF
TGTGCCAGCGGGCTCGGTGGGGGGACTGAAGCTTTCTTT
>TRBV2|TRBJ2-3|TRBD2|-
CASQGGTSADTQYF
TGTGCCAGCCAAGGGGGGACTAGCGCAGATACGCAGTATTTT
>TRBV7-8|TRBJ1-4|-|-
CASSAGGFRSEKLFF
TGTGCCAGCAGCGCCGGAGGGTTCCGGAGTGAAAAACTGTTTTTT
>TRBV27|TRBJ2-1|-|-
CASSRRVYDFYNEQFF
TGTGCCAGCAGCCGGCGGGTATACGATTTCTACAATGAGCAGTTCTTC
>TRBV9|TRBJ2-2|-|many
CASSVLAGELFF
TGTGCCAGCAGCGTACTAGCCGGGGAGCTGTTTTTT
>TRBV18|TRBJ2-7|-|-
CASSRGLGGDYYEQYF
TGTGCCAGCTCACGGGGTTTGGGGGGTGACTACTACGAGCAGTACTTC
>TRBV19|TRBJ1-1|TRBD1|-
CASMDRGLVVTEAFF
TGTGCCAGCATGGACAGGGGGCTAGTAGTCACTGAAGCTTTCTTT
>TRBV14|TRBJ1-5|-|-
CASSQDNRQPQHF
TGTGCCAGCAGCCAAGATAATCGGCAGCCCCAGCATTTT
>TRBV7-2|TRBJ1-5|TRBD1|-
CASSRTGGNQPQHF
TGTGCCAGCAGCAGGACAGGGGGGAATCAGCCCCAGCATTTT
>TRBV7-9|TRBJ2-1|-|-
CASSLAWRGGSYNEQFF
TGTGCCAGCAGCTTAGCGTGGCGGGGAGGCTCCTACAATGAGCAGTTCTTC
>TRBV2|TRBJ1-5|-|-
CASSEDGYGYNQPQHF
TGTGCCAGCAGTGAAGACGGGTACGGATACAATCAGCCCCAGCATTTT
>TRBV10-3|TRBJ1-3|-|-
CAISPAGNTIYF
TGTGCCATCAGTCCTGCGGGAAACACCATATATTTT
>TRBV28|TRBJ2-2|-|-
CASSPRDRVAGAGELFF
TGTGCCAGCAGTCCCCGGGACAGGGTAGCGGGGGCCGGGGAGCTGTTTTTT
>TRBV5-6|TRBJ2-7|-|-
CASSLGPGEHEQYF
TGTGCCAGCAGCTTGGGGCCAGGGGAACACGAGCAGTACTTC
>TRBV5-6|TRBJ1-1|TRBD1|-
CASSSLDRANTEAFF
TGTGCCAGCAGCTCGCTCGACAGGGCGAACACTGAAGCTTTCTTT
>TRBV6-1|TRBJ1-3|-|-
CASSEAAGAIGNTIYF
TGTGCCAGCAGTGAAGCGGCGGGGGCGATTGGAAACACCATATATTTT
>TRBV11-2|TRBJ1-1|TRBD1|-
CASRPPGQGRGEAFF
TGTGCCAGCAGGCCACCGGGACAGGGTCGGGGTGAAGCTTTCTTT
>TRBV7-2|TRBJ1-1|-|-
CASSSQTVKNDEAFF
TGTGCCAGCAGCTCACAGACAGTGAAGAACGACGAAGCTTTCTTT
>TRBV11-2|TRBJ1-5|-|-
CASSYNGVTNQPQHF
TGTGCCAGCAGCTACAACGGGGTTACCAATCAGCCCCAGCATTTT
>TRBV19|TRBJ2-5|-|-
CASSLTGTLETQYF
TGTGCCAGTAGCCTTACCGGGACTTTGGAGACCCAGTACTTC
>TRBV6-1|TRBJ1-5|-|-
CASSEIWTDNSNQPQHF
TGTGCCAGCAGTGAAATTTGGACAGATAATAGCAATCAGCCCCAGCATTTT
>TRBV28|TRBJ1-4|-|-
CASRIPNEKLFF
TGTGCCAGCAGGATCCCTAATGAAAAACTGTTTTTT
>TRBV11-3|TRBJ2-7|-|-
CASSLGQSSYEQYF
TGTGCCAGCAGCCTCGGACAGAGCTCCTACGAGCAGTACTTC
>TRBV19|TRBJ2-5|-|once
CASSIATMGTQYF
TGTGCCAGTAGTATAGCAACCATGGGGACCCAGTACTTC
>TRBV28|TRBJ1-2|-|-
CASSPGGKDGYTF
TGTGCCAGCAGCCCGGGGGGTAAGGATGGCTACACCTTC
>TRBV28|TRBJ1-3|-|many
CASSFGSGNTIYF
TGTGCCAGCAGTTTCGGCTCTGGAAACACCATATATTTT
>TRBV11-2|TRBJ2-3|-|once
CASSPQMAREYF
TGTGCCAGCAGCCCACAAATGGCTCGCGAGTATTTT
>TRBV7-2|TRBJ1-6|-|-
CASSHRVGIGNSPLHF
TGTGCCAGCAGCCACAGGGTAGGGATCGGTAATTCACCCCTCCACTTT
>TRBV9|TRBJ2-1|TRBD2|-
CASSFGTSGRAWNEQFF
TGTGCCAGCAGCTTTGGGACTAGCGGGAGGGCCTGGAATGAGCAGTTCTTC
>TRBV5-1|TRBJ2-7|TRBD1|-
CASQTRQGTEQYF
TGCGCCAGCCAGACGAGACAGGGGACCGAGCAGTACTTC
>TRBV6-1|TRBJ2-2|-|-
CASSDRGDVGELFF
TGTGCCAGCAGTGACCGAGGGGATGTCGGGGAGCTGTTTTTT
>TRBV4-3|TRBJ2-1|-|-
CASSLDEGKQFF
TGCGCCAGCAGCTTGGATGAGGGTAAGCAGTTCTTC
>TRBV2|TRBJ2-3|TRBD2|-
CANEGGRAGDTQYF
TGTGCCAACGAGGGCGGGAGGGCAGGTGATACGCAGTATTTT
>TRBV2|TRBJ1-1|-|-
CASTRSVGTEAFF
TGTGCCAGCACACGATCGGTGGGCACTGAAGCTTTCTTT
>TRBV6-1|TRBJ2-7|TRBD1|-
CASSGGQLPYEQYF
TGTGCCAGCAGTGGGGGACAGCTACCCTACGAGCAGTACTTC
>TRBV16|TRBJ1-2|TRBD1|-
CASSQGTGNYGYTF
TGTGCCAGCAGCCAAGGGACAGGGAATTATGGCTACACCTTC
>TRBV7-2|TRBJ1-6|TRBD1|many
CASSVDRGRVGNSPLHF
TGTGCCAGCAGCGTGGACAGGGGGCGAGTGGGTAATTCACCCCTCCACTTT
>TRBV29-1|TRBJ2-3|TRBD1|-
CSVSGGPGTDTQYF
TGCAGCGTGTCAGGGGGCCCGGGCACAGATACGCAGTATTTT
>TRBV27|TRBJ1-5|TRBD1|once
CASSLVGDRGNQPQHF
TGTGCCAGCAGTTTAGTCGGGGACAGGGGCAATCAGCCCCAGCATTTT